Listed below are T cell receptor beta chains from one sample, sequenced in a study of T cell changes during pregnancy in multiple sclerosis. The repertoire was sequenced with immunoSEQ multiplex PCR; TCRdb's copy has only in-frame clones and lacks some. The sample carries 20,000 to 25,000 clones, approximately 92% recorded once. The specimen comprised CD8+ T cells from peripheral blood mononuclear cells, sampled in the third trimester of pregnancy. The source of these receptors is a female donor with multiple sclerosis, enrolled in a pregnancy study. Each CDR3 is given with its conserved first and last residue. The order of the fields is V gene, D gene, J gene, clone size, CDR3 DNA, CDR3 protein. D genes are given only for firm matches. Clone size is not always given. Where it is, it says once, few, many or a class for expanded clones.

TRBV7-7,TRBD1,TRBJ2-2,NA,TGTGCCAGCAGCCCCCGGGACAGGGTCCCCGCGAACACCGGGGAGCTGTTTTTT,CASSPRDRVPANTGELFF
TRBV5-1,TRBD1,TRBJ1-2,NA,TGCGCCAGCAGGCCGGGACAGAGCTATGGCTACACCTTC,CASRPGQSYGYTF
TRBV30,TRBD1,TRBJ1-2,NA,TGTGCCTGGAAAGGACAGGGGGGCTATGGCTACACCTTC,CAWKGQGGYGYTF
TRBV9,TRBD2,TRBJ2-7,few,TGTGCCAGCAGCGTAGACCCCCGGGGGGGGACGTCCTACGAGCAGTACTTC,CASSVDPRGGTSYEQYF
TRBV18,TRBD1,TRBJ2-5,NA,TGTGCCAGCTCACCTGGACAGGGGTTAAAGACCCAGTACTTC,CASSPGQGLKTQYF
TRBV9,NA,TRBJ2-1,NA,TGTGCCAGCAGCGTAGTGGCTAGCAGGACCACATACAATGAGCAGTTCTTC,CASSVVASRTTYNEQFF
TRBV27,TRBD1,TRBJ2-7,once,TGTGCCAGCAGTTTACGGCGGGACAGGGTGTCCTACGAGCAGTACTTC,CASSLRRDRVSYEQYF
TRBV4-1,NA,TRBJ1-2,NA,TGCGCCAGCAGCCAAGAACGCGGGGGCGGAATAAATGGCTACACCTTC,CASSQERGGGINGYTF
TRBV7-3,TRBD1,TRBJ2-5,NA,TGTGCCAGCAGCTCTGTTGGGACAGGCCAAGAGACCCAGTACTTC,CASSSVGTGQETQYF
TRBV29-1,NA,TRBJ2-7,NA,TGCAGCGTTGGAAGAGCCTACGAGCAGTACTTC,CSVGRAYEQYF
TRBV29-1,TRBD1,TRBJ2-2,NA,TGCAGCGGGACAGGGGGCGCGGACGGGGAGCTGTTTTTT,CSGTGGADGELFF
TRBV5-1,TRBD1,TRBJ1-5,NA,TGCGCCAGCGATGGTGGGACAGGGGGGGGCGGTGGATGCAATCAGCCCCAGCATTTT,CASDGGTGGGGGCNQPQHF
TRBV6-5,TRBD2,TRBJ2-5,NA,TGTGCCAGCAGTTCGACTAGCGGGAGAGAGACCCAGTACTTC,CASSSTSGRETQYF
TRBV7-6,NA,TRBJ2-3,NA,TGTGCCAGCAGCTTTGGCGGAGGCACAGATACGCAGTATTTT,CASSFGGGTDTQYF
TRBV27,TRBD2,TRBJ2-7,NA,TGTGCCAGCAGACCACTAGCGGGAGGTGAGGGCGAGCAGTACTTC,CASRPLAGGEGEQYF
TRBV19,NA,TRBJ1-5,NA,TGTGCCAGTAGTATCCGGGGGGCAGGCCTGCTCGTGCCCCAATACAATCAGCCCCAGCATTTT,CASSIRGAGLLVPQYNQPQHF
TRBV6-1,NA,TRBJ2-2,NA,TGTGCCGCACCCAGGGGAAGCACCGGGGAGCTGTTTTTT,CAAPRGSTGELFF
TRBV12-5,NA,TRBJ2-7,NA,TGTGCTAGTGGAGCGCACGAGCAGTACTTC,CASGAHEQYF
TRBV2,NA,TRBJ2-1,NA,TGTGCCAGCAGTGAAGACTCAGCGGGTCACAATGAGCAGTTCTTC,CASSEDSAGHNEQFF
TRBV4-3,TRBD1,TRBJ1-3,NA,TGCGCCAGCAGCCAGGGTACAGGGGCCCGCTCTGGAAACACCATATATTTT,CASSQGTGARSGNTIYF
TRBV2,TRBD2,TRBJ2-3,once,TGTGCCAGCAGTGGGACTAGCGGGGACTCAGATACGCAGTATTTT,CASSGTSGDSDTQYF
TRBV27,TRBD1,TRBJ2-7,NA,TGTGCCAGCAGTCGGGACAGGGGGCACGAGCAGTACTTC,CASSRDRGHEQYF
TRBV4-2,TRBD1,TRBJ1-3,NA,TGTGCCAGCAGCCTCAGACAGGGCCCCAACTCTGGAAACACCATATATTTT,CASSLRQGPNSGNTIYF
TRBV28,NA,TRBJ2-7,few,TGTGCCAGCAGCCCCTATGGGGCTAGTAATAACTACGAGCAGTACTTC,CASSPYGASNNYEQYF
TRBV27,TRBD2,TRBJ2-1,NA,TGTGCCAGCAGGGAGGGGACTAGTACGTACAATGAGCAGTTCTTC,CASREGTSTYNEQFF
TRBV15,NA,TRBJ2-3,NA,TGTGCCACCAGCAGAGAACGGGTGGGCAGGGGAACAGATACGCAGTATTTT,CATSRERVGRGTDTQYF
TRBV4-2,TRBD2,TRBJ2-7,NA,TGTGCCAGCAGCCAGGAACTAGCGGGAAACTCCTACGAGCAGTACTTC,CASSQELAGNSYEQYF
TRBV2,TRBD2,TRBJ2-3,NA,TGTGCCAGCCGGGGGCCTGGACTAGCGGGGGGGCGAATTGCAGATACGCAGTATTTT,CASRGPGLAGGRIADTQYF
TRBV27,TRBD2,TRBJ2-7,few,TGTGCCAGCAGTGAGACTAGCGGGAGGGTGCAGTACTTC,CASSETSGRVQYF
TRBV4-2,TRBD1,TRBJ1-1,medium-sized,TGTGCCAGCAGCCAAGCTAAAACAGGGGGCACTGAAGCTTTCTTT,CASSQAKTGGTEAFF
TRBV10-3,TRBD1,TRBJ1-5,NA,TGTGCCATCAGTGAGTCGACAGGGAATCAGCCCCAGCATTTT,CAISESTGNQPQHF
TRBV12-5,NA,TRBJ2-1,once,TGTGCTAGTGGTCTATATAGAACAGGGAATGAGCAGTTCTTC,CASGLYRTGNEQFF
TRBV27,NA,TRBJ2-3,NA,TGTGCCGGCAGTTTAAAGTCGGGAGGGGGCTTAGGAGATACGCAGTATTTT,CAGSLKSGGGLGDTQYF
TRBV4-2,NA,TRBJ2-3,NA,TGTGCCAGCAGCCAATTGGCCGTTGGAACGGGGTTCACAGATACGCAGTATTTT,CASSQLAVGTGFTDTQYF
TRBV7-9,NA,TRBJ2-5,NA,TGTGCCAGCAGCTCTCCACTAGGTGCGGAGACCCAGTACTTC,CASSSPLGAETQYF
TRBV2,TRBD1,TRBJ2-1,NA,TGTGCCGACGGGGACAGCTCCTACAATGAGCAGTTCTTC,CADGDSSYNEQFF
TRBV28,TRBD1,TRBJ1-2,NA,TGTGCCATTGACGACCGGGACAGTCATAGAGTTGGCTACACCTTC,CAIDDRDSHRVGYTF
TRBV5-1,TRBD1,TRBJ2-3,NA,TGCGCCAGCAGCTTTCACCGGACAGGGGGCGGCACAGATACGCAGTATTTT,CASSFHRTGGGTDTQYF
TRBV6-1,NA,TRBJ1-1,NA,TGTGCCAGCACCGAGCTTCTCCGCACCTACACTGAAGCTTTCTTT,CASTELLRTYTEAFF
TRBV5-5,TRBD2,TRBJ2-7,NA,TGTGCCAGCAGCCACCCCGGCGGGAGATTCACCTACGAGCAGTACTTC,CASSHPGGRFTYEQYF
TRBV15,NA,TRBJ2-7,NA,TGTGCCACCAGCAGAGAAGGGGTCGGCTACGAGCAGTACTTC,CATSREGVGYEQYF
TRBV9,NA,TRBJ2-5,NA,TGTGCCAGCATCCAAAGGGGGGAGACCCAGTACTTC,CASIQRGETQYF